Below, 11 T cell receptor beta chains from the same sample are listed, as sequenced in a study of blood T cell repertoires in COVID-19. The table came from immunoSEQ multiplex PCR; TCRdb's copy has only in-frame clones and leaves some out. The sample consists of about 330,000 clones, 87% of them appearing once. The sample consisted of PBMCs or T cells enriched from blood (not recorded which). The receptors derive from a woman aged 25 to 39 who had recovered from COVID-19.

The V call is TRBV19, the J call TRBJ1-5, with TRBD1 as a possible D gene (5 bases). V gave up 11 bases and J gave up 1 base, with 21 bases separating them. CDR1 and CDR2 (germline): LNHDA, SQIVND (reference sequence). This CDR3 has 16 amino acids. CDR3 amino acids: CAGGGQGGRSNQPQHF. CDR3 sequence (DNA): TGTGCCGGGGGAGGGCAGGGAGGTAGAAGCAATCAGCCCCAGCATTTT.

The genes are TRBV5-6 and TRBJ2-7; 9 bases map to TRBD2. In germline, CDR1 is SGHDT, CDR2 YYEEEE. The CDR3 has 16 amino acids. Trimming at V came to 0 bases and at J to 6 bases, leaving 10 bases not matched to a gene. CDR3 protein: CASSLGGGAIKSEQYF. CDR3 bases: TGTGCCAGCAGCTTGGGCGGGGGGGCCATCAAGTCCGAGCAGTACTTC.

The CDR3 DNA is TGTGCCAGCAGCCGATCCCGACAGAGGCAGAACACTGAAGCTTTCTTT. This sequence encodes CASSRSRQRQNTEAFF. The gene calls are TRBV11-2 and TRBJ1-1; TRBD1 might be the D (5 bases). The V and J ends lost 5 bases and 1 base respectively, with 17 bases between them. This CDR3 comprises 16 residues. Per germline, CDR1 SGHAT and CDR2 FQNNGV.

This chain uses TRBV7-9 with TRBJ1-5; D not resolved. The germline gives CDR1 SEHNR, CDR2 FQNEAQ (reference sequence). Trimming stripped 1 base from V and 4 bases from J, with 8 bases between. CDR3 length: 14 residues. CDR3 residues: CASSLGIGNQPQHF. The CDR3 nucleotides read TGTGCCAGCAGCTTAGGTATCGGGAATCAGCCCCAGCATTTT.

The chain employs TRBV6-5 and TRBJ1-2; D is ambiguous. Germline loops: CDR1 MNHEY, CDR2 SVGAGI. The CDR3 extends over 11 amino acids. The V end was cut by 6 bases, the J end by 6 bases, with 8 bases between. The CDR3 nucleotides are TGTGCCAGCAGGATCGGGGATGGCTACACCTTC. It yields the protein CASRIGDGYTF.

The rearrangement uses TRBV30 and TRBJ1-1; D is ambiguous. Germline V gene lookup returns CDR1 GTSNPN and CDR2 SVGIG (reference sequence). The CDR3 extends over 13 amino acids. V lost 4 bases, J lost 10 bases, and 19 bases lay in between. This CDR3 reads CAWTPAGPSGAFF. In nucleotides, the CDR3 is TGTGCCTGGACCCCCGCGGGCCCGTCGGGAGCTTTCTTT. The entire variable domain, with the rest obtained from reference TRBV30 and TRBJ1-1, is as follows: SQTIHQWPATLVQPVGSPLSLECTVEGTSNPNLYWYRQAAGRGLQLLFYSVGIGQISSEVPQNLSASRPQDRQFILSSKKLLLSDSGFYLCAWTPAGPSGAFFGQGTRLTVV.

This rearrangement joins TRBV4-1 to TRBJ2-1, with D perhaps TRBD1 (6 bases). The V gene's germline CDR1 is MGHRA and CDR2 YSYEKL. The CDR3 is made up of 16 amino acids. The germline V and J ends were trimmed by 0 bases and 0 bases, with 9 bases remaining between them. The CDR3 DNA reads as TGCGCCAGCAGCCAAGACGCGGACAGCTCCTACAATGAGCAGTTCTTC. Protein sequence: CASSQDADSSYNEQFF.

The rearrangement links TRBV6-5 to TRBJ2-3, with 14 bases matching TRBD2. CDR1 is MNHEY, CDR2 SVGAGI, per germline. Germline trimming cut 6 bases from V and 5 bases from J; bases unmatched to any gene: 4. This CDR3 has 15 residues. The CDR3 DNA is TGTGCCAGCAGCCATGGACTAGCGGGGGGAGATACGCAGTATTTT. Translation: CASSHGLAGGDTQYF.

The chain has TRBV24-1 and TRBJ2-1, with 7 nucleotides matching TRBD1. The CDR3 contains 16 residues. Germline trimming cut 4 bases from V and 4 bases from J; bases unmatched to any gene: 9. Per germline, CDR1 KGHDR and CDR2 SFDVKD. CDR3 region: CATSDGTVRGYNEQFF. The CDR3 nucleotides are TGTGCCACCAGTGACGGGACAGTTCGGGGTTACAATGAGCAGTTCTTC.

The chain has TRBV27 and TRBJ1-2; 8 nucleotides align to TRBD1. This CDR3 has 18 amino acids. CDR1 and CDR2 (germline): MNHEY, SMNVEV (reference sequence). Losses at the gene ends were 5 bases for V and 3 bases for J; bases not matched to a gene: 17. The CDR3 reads CASSPTGATTQGDYGYTF. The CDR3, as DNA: TGTGCCAGCAGTCCAACGGGGGCCACAACACAGGGGGACTATGGCTACACCTTC.

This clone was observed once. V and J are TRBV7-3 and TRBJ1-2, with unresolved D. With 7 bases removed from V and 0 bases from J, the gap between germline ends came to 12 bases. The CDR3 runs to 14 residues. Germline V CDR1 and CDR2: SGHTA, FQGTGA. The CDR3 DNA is TGTGCCAGCAAGCCCGCCGGTCCTAACTATGGCTACACCTTC. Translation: CASKPAGPNYGYTF.